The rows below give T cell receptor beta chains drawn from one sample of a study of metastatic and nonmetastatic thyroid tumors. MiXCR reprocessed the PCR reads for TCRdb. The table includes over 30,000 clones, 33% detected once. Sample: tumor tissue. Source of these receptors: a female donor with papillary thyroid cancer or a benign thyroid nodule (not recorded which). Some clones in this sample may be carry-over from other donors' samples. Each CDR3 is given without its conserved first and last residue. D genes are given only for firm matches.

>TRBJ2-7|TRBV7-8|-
ASSDLDRSSYEQY
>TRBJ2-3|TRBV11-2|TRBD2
ASRSGLAEGGDTQY
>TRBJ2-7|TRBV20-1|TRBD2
SASGTSGYEQY
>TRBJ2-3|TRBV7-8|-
ASSLVGDTQY
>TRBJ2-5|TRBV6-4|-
ASSYRGAGAQETQY
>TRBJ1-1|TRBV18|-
ASSPPDALEGEAF
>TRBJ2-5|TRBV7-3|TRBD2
ASSSMGLDEETQY
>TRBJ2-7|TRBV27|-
ASSRSGPYEQY
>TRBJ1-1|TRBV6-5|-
ASSYSEGWGQNTEAF
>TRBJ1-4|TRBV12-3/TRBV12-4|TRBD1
ASSMDRAGKLF
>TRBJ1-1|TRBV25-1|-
ASSDPGNTEAF
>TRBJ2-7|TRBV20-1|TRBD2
SATPRVAGATQQY
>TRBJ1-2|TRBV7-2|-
ASSHPTGFGGYT
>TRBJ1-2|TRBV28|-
ASRPGGGRANYGYT
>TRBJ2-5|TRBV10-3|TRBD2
APIGTSERVQETQY
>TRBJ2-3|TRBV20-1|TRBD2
SARDIAGITDTQY
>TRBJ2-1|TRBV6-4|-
ASRPGPDNEQF
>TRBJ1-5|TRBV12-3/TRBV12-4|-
ASSESGGNQPQH
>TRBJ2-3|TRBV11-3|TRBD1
ASSLGQGGTDTQY
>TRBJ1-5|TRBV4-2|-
ASSAPWGDNQPQH
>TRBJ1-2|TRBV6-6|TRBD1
ASSYGTDLYGYT
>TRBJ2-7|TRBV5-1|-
ASSLDLEAYEQY
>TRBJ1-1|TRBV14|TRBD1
ASSQDRLTGVTEAF
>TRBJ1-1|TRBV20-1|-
SAIKGGGNTEAF
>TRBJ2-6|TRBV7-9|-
ASSLVSGANVLT
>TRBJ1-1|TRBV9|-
ASSVADRGGAF
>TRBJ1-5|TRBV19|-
ASSILGENQPQH
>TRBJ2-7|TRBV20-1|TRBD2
SARGLAGISYEQY
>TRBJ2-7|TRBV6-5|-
ASSYSTDFYEQY
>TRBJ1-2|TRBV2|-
ASSGGFVGRYT
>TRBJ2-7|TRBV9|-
ASSVDPGAYEQY
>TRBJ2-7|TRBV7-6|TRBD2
ASSLDDGGYEQY
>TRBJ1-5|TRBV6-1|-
ASSSTGENQPQH
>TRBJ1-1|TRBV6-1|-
ASTLGLNGEAF
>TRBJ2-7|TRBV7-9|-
ASSIIDEQY
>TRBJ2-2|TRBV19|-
ASSIVAGTTGELF
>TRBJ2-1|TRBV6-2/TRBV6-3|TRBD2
ASSLAGGPNEQF
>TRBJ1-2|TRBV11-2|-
ASSLNLGSHGYT
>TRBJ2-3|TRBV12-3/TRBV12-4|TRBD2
ASRQSGRTTDTQY
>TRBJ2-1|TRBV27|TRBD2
ASSSGGANEQF